Listed below are T cell receptor beta chains from one sample, sequenced in a study of CD8+CD57+ T cells in acquired aplastic anemia. TCRdb independently ran MiXCR on the reads; one entry per CDR3 protein. The data show about 160,000 distinct CDR3 sequences, 48% seen once. The sample taken for sequencing was sorted CD4+, CD8+, or CD8+CD57+ T cells (not recorded which) from PBMCs. The source is a human donor with aplastic anemia. Both conserved end residues are part of each CDR3. A D gene is named only where the DNA matches it firmly. Size tells how often a clone was seen (once, few, many) or the class of an expanded clone, and some rows leave it out.

v_gene: TRBV10-1
d_gene: -
j_gene: TRBJ1-1
abundance: many
CDR3nt: TGCGCCAGCAGTGAGTCGAACGCTGAAGCTTTCTTT
CDR3aa: CASSESNAEAFF

v_gene: TRBV5-1
d_gene: -
j_gene: TRBJ2-1
abundance: many
CDR3nt: TGCGCCAGCAGCTTGGTTGGGGAGGAGCAGTTCTTC
CDR3aa: CASSLVGEEQFF

v_gene: TRBV9
d_gene: TRBD2
j_gene: TRBJ2-1
abundance: many
CDR3nt: TGTGCCAGCAGCGTCGGTGCGGGAGTGGCCTACAATGAGCAGTTCTTC
CDR3aa: CASSVGAGVAYNEQFF

v_gene: TRBV6-4
d_gene: -
j_gene: TRBJ1-6
abundance: once
CDR3nt: TGTGCCAGCAGTGAGAGGGAGGGTGGATCACCCCTCCACTTT
CDR3aa: CASSEREGGSPLHF

v_gene: TRBV19
d_gene: -
j_gene: TRBJ2-7
abundance: few
CDR3nt: TGTGCCAGTAGTATAGCGGGTAACGGTTTGCAGTACTTC
CDR3aa: CASSIAGNGLQYF

v_gene: TRBV27
d_gene: -
j_gene: TRBJ1-5
abundance: many
CDR3nt: TGTGCCAGCAGTTTCGGCAGCTATCAGCCCCAGCATTTT
CDR3aa: CASSFGSYQPQHF

v_gene: TRBV5-6
d_gene: TRBD1
j_gene: TRBJ2-1
abundance: -
CDR3nt: TGTGCCAGCAGCGTGACAGGGGGCGAAGGTGAGCAGTTCTTC
CDR3aa: CASSVTGGEGEQFF

v_gene: TRBV5-1
d_gene: TRBD2
j_gene: TRBJ2-1
abundance: -
CDR3nt: TGCGCCAGCAGCCCACAGTCCGGGACTAGCGGGAGTGGTGCCTGGGATGAGCAGTCCTTC
CDR3aa: CASSPQSGTSGSGAWDEQSF

v_gene: TRBV30
d_gene: -
j_gene: TRBJ1-1
abundance: few
CDR3nt: TGTGCCTGGAGTAAGGCCAGGGAACCTTTCTTT
CDR3aa: CAWSKAREPFF

v_gene: TRBV3-1
d_gene: TRBD2
j_gene: TRBJ2-5
abundance: many
CDR3nt: TGTGCCAGCAAAAGCGGGAGGGCCTACGAGACCCAGTACTTC
CDR3aa: CASKSGRAYETQYF

v_gene: TRBV10-3
d_gene: -
j_gene: TRBJ1-1
abundance: -
CDR3nt: TGTGCCATCATCGGAACAGACACTGAAGCTTTCTTT
CDR3aa: CAIIGTDTEAFF

v_gene: TRBV12-3/TRBV12-4
d_gene: TRBD1
j_gene: TRBJ2-3
abundance: -
CDR3nt: TGTGCCAGCAGCCCCGACAGGGCGTCAGATACGCAGTATTTT
CDR3aa: CASSPDRASDTQYF

v_gene: TRBV2
d_gene: TRBD1
j_gene: TRBJ2-7
abundance: -
CDR3nt: TGTGCCAGCAGGGGGACAGGCAACAAATACGAGCAGTACTTC
CDR3aa: CASRGTGNKYEQYF

v_gene: TRBV6-5
d_gene: TRBD2
j_gene: TRBJ2-7
abundance: -
CDR3nt: TGTGCCAGCAGTTACCCCACTAGCGGGAGTGGTTGCTACGAGCAGTACTTC
CDR3aa: CASSYPTSGSGCYEQYF

v_gene: TRBV24-1
d_gene: -
j_gene: TRBJ2-7
abundance: -
CDR3nt: TGTGCCACCAGTGACGCCGGGACCCGCCACGAGCAGTACTTC
CDR3aa: CATSDAGTRHEQYF

v_gene: TRBV7-6
d_gene: -
j_gene: TRBJ2-7
abundance: -
CDR3nt: TGTGCCAGCAGCCCGCAGGGTGCCGAGCAGTACTTC
CDR3aa: CASSPQGAEQYF

v_gene: TRBV27
d_gene: TRBD2
j_gene: TRBJ2-1
abundance: few
CDR3nt: TGTGCCAGCAGTTTCAAACGACCTATAGCGGGACTAACCTACAATGAGCAGTTCTTC
CDR3aa: CASSFKRPIAGLTYNEQFF

v_gene: TRBV7-6
d_gene: -
j_gene: TRBJ2-1
abundance: -
CDR3nt: TGTGCCAGCAGCTTAGGGGCAGGGAAATACAATGAGCAGTTCTTC
CDR3aa: CASSLGAGKYNEQFF